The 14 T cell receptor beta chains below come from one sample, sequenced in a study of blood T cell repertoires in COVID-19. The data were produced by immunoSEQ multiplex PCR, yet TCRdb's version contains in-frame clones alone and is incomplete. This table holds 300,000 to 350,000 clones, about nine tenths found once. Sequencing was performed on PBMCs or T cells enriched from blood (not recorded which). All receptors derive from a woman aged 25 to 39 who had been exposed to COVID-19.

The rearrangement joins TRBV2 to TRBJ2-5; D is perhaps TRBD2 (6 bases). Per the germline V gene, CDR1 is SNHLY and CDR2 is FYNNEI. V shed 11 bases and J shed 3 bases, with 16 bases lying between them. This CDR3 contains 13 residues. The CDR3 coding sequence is TGTGCCGCCGGAGGGTCACGGGAAGAGACCCAGTACTTC. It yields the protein CAAGGSREETQYF.

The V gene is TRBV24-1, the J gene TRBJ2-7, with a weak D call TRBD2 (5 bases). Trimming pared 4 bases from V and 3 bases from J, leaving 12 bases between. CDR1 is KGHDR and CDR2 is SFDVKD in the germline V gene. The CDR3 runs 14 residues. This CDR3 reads CATSEGGSLYEQYF. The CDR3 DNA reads TGTGCCACCAGTGAGGGCGGGTCCCTCTACGAGCAGTACTTC.

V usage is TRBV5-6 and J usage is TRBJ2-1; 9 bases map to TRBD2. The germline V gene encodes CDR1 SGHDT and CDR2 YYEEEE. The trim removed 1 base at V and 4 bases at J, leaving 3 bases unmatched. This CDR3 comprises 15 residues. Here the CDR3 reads CASSLRLADYNEQFF. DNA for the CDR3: TGTGCCAGCAGCTTGCGACTAGCGGATTACAATGAGCAGTTCTTC.

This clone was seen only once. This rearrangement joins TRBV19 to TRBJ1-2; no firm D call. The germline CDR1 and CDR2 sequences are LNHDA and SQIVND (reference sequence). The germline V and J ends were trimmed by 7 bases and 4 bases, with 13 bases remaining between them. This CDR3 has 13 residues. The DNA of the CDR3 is TGTGCCAGTATGACATCCAGCCTCTATGGCTACACCTTC. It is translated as CASMTSSLYGYTF. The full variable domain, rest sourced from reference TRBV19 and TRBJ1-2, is DGGITQSPKYLFRKEGQNVTLSCEQNLNHDAMYWYRQDPGQGLRLIYYSQIVNDFQKGDIAEGYSVSREKKESFPLTVTSAQKNPTAFYLCASMTSSLYGYTFGSGTRLTVV.

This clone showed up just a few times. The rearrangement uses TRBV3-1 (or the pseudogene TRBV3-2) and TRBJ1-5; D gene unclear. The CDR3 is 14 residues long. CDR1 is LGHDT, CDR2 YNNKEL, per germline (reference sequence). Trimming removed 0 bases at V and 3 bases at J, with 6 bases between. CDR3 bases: TGTGCCAGCAGCCAAGAGGCCCACAATCAGCCCCAGCATTTT. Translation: CASSQEAHNQPQHF.

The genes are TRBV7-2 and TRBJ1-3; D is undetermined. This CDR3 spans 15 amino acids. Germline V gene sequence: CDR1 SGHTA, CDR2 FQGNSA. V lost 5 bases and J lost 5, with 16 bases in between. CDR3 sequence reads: CASSPTPQARNTIYF. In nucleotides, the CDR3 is TGTGCCAGCAGCCCGACCCCGCAGGCCCGAAACACCATATATTTT.

CDR3 nucleotide sequence: TGTGCCAGCAGCTTCTCGGACAGGACTGAAGCTTTCTTT. Its protein product is CASSFSDRTEAFF. This chain links TRBV11-2 with TRBJ1-1; 7 positions agree with TRBD1. The CDR3 spans 13 residues. Germline assignment: CDR1 SGHAT and CDR2 FQNNGV. The trim removed 3 bases at V and 5 bases at J, leaving 3 bases unmatched. The whole variable domain, remainder taken from reference TRBV11-2 and TRBJ1-1, is EAGVAQSPRYKIIEKRQSVAFWCNPISGHATLYWYQQILGQGPKLLIQFQNNGVVDDSQLPKDRFSAERLKGVDSTLKIQPAKLEDSAVYLCASSFSDRTEAFFGQGTRLTVV.

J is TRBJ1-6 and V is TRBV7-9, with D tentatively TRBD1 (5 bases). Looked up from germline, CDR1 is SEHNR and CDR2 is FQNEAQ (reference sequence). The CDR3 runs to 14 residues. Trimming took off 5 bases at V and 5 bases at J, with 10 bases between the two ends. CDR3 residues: CASSPREDNSPLHF. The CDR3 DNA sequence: TGTGCCAGCAGCCCCAGGGAAGATAATTCACCCCTCCACTTT.

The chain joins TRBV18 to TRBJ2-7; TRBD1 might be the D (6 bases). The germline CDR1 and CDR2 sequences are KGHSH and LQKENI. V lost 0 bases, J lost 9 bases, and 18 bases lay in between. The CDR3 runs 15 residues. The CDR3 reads CASSPPGQPMIGQYF. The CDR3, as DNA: TGTGCCAGCTCACCACCAGGACAGCCCATGATCGGGCAGTACTTC.

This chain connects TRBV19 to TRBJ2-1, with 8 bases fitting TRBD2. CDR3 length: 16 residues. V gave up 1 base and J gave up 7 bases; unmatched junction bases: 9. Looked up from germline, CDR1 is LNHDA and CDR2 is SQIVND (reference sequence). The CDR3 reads CASSIARREAGNEQFF. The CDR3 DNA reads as TGTGCCAGTAGTATAGCCAGGCGGGAGGCCGGGAATGAGCAGTTCTTC.

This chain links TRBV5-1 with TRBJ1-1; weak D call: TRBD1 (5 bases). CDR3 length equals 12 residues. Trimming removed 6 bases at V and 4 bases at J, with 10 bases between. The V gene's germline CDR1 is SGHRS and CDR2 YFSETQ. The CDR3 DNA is TGCGCCAGCATCTCTCAGGGCACTGAAGCTTTCTTT. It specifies CASISQGTEAFF.

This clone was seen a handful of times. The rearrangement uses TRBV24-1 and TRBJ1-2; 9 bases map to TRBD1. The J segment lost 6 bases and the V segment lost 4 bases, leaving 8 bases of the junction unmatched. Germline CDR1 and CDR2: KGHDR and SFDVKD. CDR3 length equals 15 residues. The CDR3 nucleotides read TGTGCCACCAGTGACGGGATAGGACAGGGGAATGGCTACACCTTC. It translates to CATSDGIGQGNGYTF.

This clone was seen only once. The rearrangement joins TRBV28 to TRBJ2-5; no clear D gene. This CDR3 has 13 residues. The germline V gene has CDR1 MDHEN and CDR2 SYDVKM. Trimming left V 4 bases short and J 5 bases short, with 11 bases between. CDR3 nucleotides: TGTGCCAGCAGTTATCCAATCGGGGAGACCCAGTACTTC. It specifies CASSYPIGETQYF.

The CDR3 DNA follows: TGTGCCAGCAGCTCCTTGGGGCTCGCGGGGTCCGAGCAGTACTTC. Protein: CASSSLGLAGSEQYF. The gene calls are TRBV11-3 and TRBJ2-7; D may be TRBD2 (6 bases). Trimming cost V 4 bases and J 6 bases, with 19 bases left between them. The CDR3 is 15 amino acids. Germline V lookup: CDR1 SGHNT, CDR2 YENEEA.